This T cell receptor (beta chain) is from a study of CD4 T cell repertoires in COVID-19. No culture step preceded sequencing of the ex vivo isolated memory T cells. Clones were sequenced by immunoSEQ multiplex PCR, and TCRdb holds only the in-frame ones, with some missing. Of about 24,000 clones listed, over 90% are singletons. The starting material was circulating follicular helper CD4+ T cells (cTfh) from blood, obtained before the COVID-19 pandemic. This clonotype originated in a human donor who had COVID-19.

This chain's CDR3 is CASSWTGEETQYF. The CDR3 DNA reads as TGTGCCAGCAGCTGGACAGGGGAAGAGACCCAGTACTTC. J is TRBJ2-5 and V is TRBV6-5, with 9 bases aligning to TRBD1. V lost 6 bases and J lost 3; bases outside the gene matches: 2. Germline CDR1 MNHEY, CDR2 SVGAGI. This CDR3 comprises 13 residues.